This T cell receptor beta chain was documented in a study of T cells after yellow fever vaccination. TCRdb reprocessed the 5' RACE reads with MiXCR, giving one entry per CDR3 protein. The sample has about 400,000 distinct CDR3 sequences; around 6.4% are singletons. Trimming pared 2 bases from V and 5 bases from J, leaving 10 bases between. This CDR3 is 14 amino acids long. This clonotype was detected ten times or more. As yet, its antigen is unknown. Regarding the study as a whole: Some clonotypes were seen in both the CD4 and the CD8 compartments. These made up a small share and likely arose from convergent recombination.

The chain carries TRBV12-3 or TRBV12-4 and TRBJ2-1, with D possibly matching TRBD1 (5 bases). The TCR comes from a young man who received the YFV17D yellow fever vaccine. Sequencing was performed on PBMCs, taken 5 days after the yellow fever booster vaccination. The DNA for the CDR3 is TGTGCCAGCAGTTTAAGGGGTACTGACAATGAGCAGTTCTTC. Its translation: CASSLRGTDNEQFF.